These T cell receptor beta chains were read from a single sample in a study of cytomegalovirus exposure and HLA in healthy donors. TCRdb's table, derived via immunoSEQ multiplex PCR, lists solely in-frame clones and lacks some. The table records more than 150,000 clones, more than 60% of them present only once. Sequences were obtained from PBMCs. The receptors derive from a woman aged 40 to 50 in good health and CMV-seropositive. The CDR3 runs from the conserved cysteine through the conserved F or W. The D gene is left open where the match is weak. Clone size appears in some rows only: once, few, many, or a class for an expanded clone.

>TRBJ1-2|once|NA|TRBV5-1
TGCGCCAGCAGCCCTAATATACAGGGAGCTGTCTATGGCTACACCTTC
CASSPNIQGAVYGYTF
>TRBJ2-3|NA|TRBD1|TRBV9
TGTGCCAGCAGCGTAGCCCTAGGACAGGCGCAAGATACGCAGTATTTT
CASSVALGQAQDTQYF
>TRBJ2-1|NA|NA|TRBV11-3
TGTGCCAGCAGCTTAGGGAGATCGGGACAAATTTACAATGAGCAGTTCTTC
CASSLGRSGQIYNEQFF
>TRBJ1-2|NA|NA|TRBV28
TGTGCCAGCACCCCTAACCCCTCCCCTTCGGGGTGGGACTATGGCTACACCTTC
CASTPNPSPSGWDYGYTF
>TRBJ1-1|NA|NA|TRBV7-9
TGTTCCAGCAGCTTAGAGGAGTTCACTGAAGCTTTCTTT
CSSSLEEFTEAFF
>TRBJ1-1|NA|NA|TRBV28
TGTGCCAGCGAGAGCCCCCACAGGATCGCTGAAGCTTTCTTT
CASESPHRIAEAFF
>TRBJ1-1|NA|NA|TRBV5-4
TGTGCCAGCAGCTCACCGAACATGAACACTGAAGCTTTCTTT
CASSSPNMNTEAFF
>TRBJ2-5|NA|TRBD1|TRBV2
TGTGCCAAGGACAGGGGGCTATTACCCTCGCGTGAGACCCAGTACTTC
CAKDRGLLPSRETQYF
>TRBJ1-2|NA|TRBD1|TRBV6-6
TGTGCCAGCCAAGGACAGGGAGGAGGAGGCTACACCTTC
CASQGQGGGGYTF
>TRBJ1-3|NA|NA|TRBV15
TGTGCCACCAGCAGGACAATTGGAAACACCATATATTTT
CATSRTIGNTIYF
>TRBJ2-7|once|NA|TRBV6-1
TGTGCCAGCAGTGAAGTGGTCAGAGGCGAGATCGTCGCCTACGAGCAGTACTTC
CASSEVVRGEIVAYEQYF
>TRBJ1-5|NA|NA|TRBV30
TGTGCCTGGAGTCCCCAGGCCAATCAGCCCCAGCATTTT
CAWSPQANQPQHF
>TRBJ1-3|NA|TRBD1|TRBV18
TGTGCCAGCTCACCTACGACAGGGTCTGGAAACACCATATATTTT
CASSPTTGSGNTIYF
>TRBJ2-7|NA|TRBD2|TRBV7-9
TGTTCCAGCAGCTTAATCGGGGGGAGCTACGAGCAGTACTTC
CSSSLIGGSYEQYF
>TRBJ2-7|NA|NA|TRBV28
TGTGCCAGCAGTTTATTTCGGCCGGGCGAGCAGTACTTC
CASSLFRPGEQYF
>TRBJ2-1|NA|NA|TRBV11-2
TGTGCCAGCAGCCCCAGGTACAATGAGCAGTTCTTC
CASSPRYNEQFF
>TRBJ1-1|NA|TRBD1|TRBV6-5
TGTGCCAGCAGTGGACAGGGGATTGTTACCACTGAAGCTTTCTTT
CASSGQGIVTTEAFF
>TRBJ2-1|NA|NA|TRBV18
TGTGCCAGCTCACCAGAGGGGACAACAGACAATGAGCAGTTCTTC
CASSPEGTTDNEQFF
>TRBJ2-3|NA|NA|TRBV28
TGTGCCAGCAGTTTCAGACAGGCTAGCACAGATACGCAGTATTTT
CASSFRQASTDTQYF
>TRBJ1-2|few|NA|TRBV28
TGTGCCAGCGCTACCTCAGCGTTCTATGGCTACACCTTC
CASATSAFYGYTF
>TRBJ1-2|NA|TRBD1|TRBV28
TGTGCCAGCAGTCCCGCAGGTATCGGGACAGGGTTAGGCTATGGCTACACCTTC
CASSPAGIGTGLGYGYTF
>TRBJ2-7|NA|NA|TRBV28
TGTGCCAGCCGCACTAGCTTCTCCTACGAGCAGTACTTC
CASRTSFSYEQYF
>TRBJ1-1|NA|NA|TRBV29-1
TGCAGCGTTGAAGGACAGGAGGCGAACACTGAAGCTTTCTTT
CSVEGQEANTEAFF
>TRBJ1-4|NA|NA|TRBV5-1
TGCGCCAGCAGCTTGGCCCCCCACGTCAGTGAAAAACTGTTTTTT
CASSLAPHVSEKLFF
>TRBJ1-1|NA|NA|TRBV28
TGTGCCGTACGAGCGGGGACCACTGAAGCTTTCTTT
CAVRAGTTEAFF
>TRBJ2-7|few|NA|TRBV2
TGTGCCACCCCAAACTACGAGCAGTACTTC
CATPNYEQYF
>TRBJ2-1|NA|NA|TRBV13
TGTGCCAGCAGCTTGGGCGGGGTCAGTGAGCAGTTCTTC
CASSLGGVSEQFF
>TRBJ2-5|NA|NA|TRBV13
TGTGCCAGCAGCGGCAAGTGGGACAAAAACCGGGCCCAGTACTTC
CASSGKWDKNRAQYF
>TRBJ1-6|NA|TRBD1|TRBV19
TGTGCCAGTAGTGCGACAGGGGGCGGTTCACCCCTCCACTTT
CASSATGGGSPLHF
>TRBJ2-6|NA|TRBD1|TRBV11-2
TGTGCCAGCAGCTTGGACAGGGGGTTCTCTGGGGCCAACGGCCTGACTTTC
CASSLDRGFSGANGLTF
>TRBJ2-7|NA|TRBD1|TRBV9
TGTGCCAGCAGCGTTAGACAGGGCCACGAGCAGTACTTC
CASSVRQGHEQYF
>TRBJ1-2|NA|NA|TRBV20-1
TGCAGTGGAGGAGCTAACTATGGCTACACCTTC
CSGGANYGYTF
>TRBJ1-2|NA|NA|TRBV6-5
TGTGCCAGCAGTACCTCCCAGCCCACCGCGGGCGGCTACACCTTC
CASSTSQPTAGGYTF
>TRBJ1-2|NA|TRBD1|TRBV5-1
TGCGCCAGCAGCTCCCGGACAGGGGGCGCGGATGGCTACACCTTC
CASSSRTGGADGYTF
>TRBJ2-7|NA|TRBD2|TRBV4-2
TGTGCCAGCAGCCAGGGGCTAGCGGGGGACTACGAGCAGTACTTC
CASSQGLAGDYEQYF
>TRBJ1-1|NA|NA|TRBV18
TGTGCCAGCATAACAGGGAACACTGAAGCTTTCTTT
CASITGNTEAFF
>TRBJ1-2|NA|NA|TRBV11-2
TGTGCCAGCAGCTTAGAGGGAGGGAACTATGGCTACACCTTC
CASSLEGGNYGYTF
>TRBJ1-4|NA|NA|TRBV7-9
TGTGCCAGCAGCGCGACAGAAAAACTGTTTTTT
CASSATEKLFF
>TRBJ1-6|once|NA|TRBV30
TGTGCCTGGAGAAAAGGGGCCCTGGCACCCCTCCACTTT
CAWRKGALAPLHF
>TRBJ1-1|NA|NA|TRBV19
TGTGCCAGTAGGCTCGACAGAGCAACGAACACTGAAGCTTTCTTT
CASRLDRATNTEAFF
>TRBJ1-5|once|NA|TRBV5-6
TGTGCCAGCAGCCCGGGGAGAAATCAGCCCCAGCATTTT
CASSPGRNQPQHF
>TRBJ2-3|NA|NA|TRBV5-8
TGTGCCAGCAGCTTGGCCCCGAAGGGGTCAGATACGCAGTATTTT
CASSLAPKGSDTQYF
>TRBJ2-5|NA|TRBD1|TRBV6-5
TGTGCCAGCAGTCAATGGGACAGCCAAGAGACCCAGTACTTC
CASSQWDSQETQYF
>TRBJ1-3|few|NA|TRBV6-6
TGTGCCAGCAGTTACGGGGCGGCTGGAAACACCATATATTTT
CASSYGAAGNTIYF
>TRBJ2-5|NA|NA|TRBV6-5
TGTGCCAGCAGTTACCGGGGGGCCGCGGAGACCCAGTACTTC
CASSYRGAAETQYF
>TRBJ1-2|NA|NA|TRBV9
TGTGCCAGCAGCGTAGCAGCGAACTATGGCTACACCTTC
CASSVAANYGYTF
>TRBJ1-2|few|NA|TRBV6-1
TGTGCCAGCAGTGACCAGCCAGGGGCGGAATTCTATGGCTACACCTTC
CASSDQPGAEFYGYTF
>TRBJ1-2|NA|NA|TRBV27
TGTGCCAGCAGTTTTGTTCCCGGGAACTATGGCTACACCTTC
CASSFVPGNYGYTF
>TRBJ2-1|once|NA|TRBV5-4
TGTGCCAGCAGCTTGGCCCCGGGAGATGAGCAGTTCTTC
CASSLAPGDEQFF
>TRBJ2-7|NA|TRBD2|TRBV19
TGTGCCAGTAGTATAAAGAGCGGGGGCTACGAGCAGTACTTC
CASSIKSGGYEQYF
>TRBJ2-3|NA|NA|TRBV9
TGTGCCAGCAGCGTAGGAGGGATCACAGATACGCAGTATTTT
CASSVGGITDTQYF
>TRBJ2-3|NA|NA|TRBV18
TGTGCCAGCTCATCCTCTCTCACTAGCCGAATCACAGATACGCAGTATTTT
CASSSSLTSRITDTQYF
>TRBJ2-5|NA|NA|TRBV30
TGTGCCTGGGGGGGCTTAAAGGGAGTCGCAGAGACCCAGTACTTC
CAWGGLKGVAETQYF
>TRBJ2-3|NA|TRBD2|TRBV7-7
TGTGCCAGCAGCTCCTCCCTCGGCGGGGGGGCAGATACGCAGTATTTT
CASSSSLGGGADTQYF
>TRBJ2-2|NA|NA|TRBV7-6
TGTGCCAGCAGCTTAGCGGTGACAGCAAACACCGGGGAGCTGTTTTTT
CASSLAVTANTGELFF
>TRBJ2-3|NA|TRBD1|TRBV11-2
TGTGCCAGCAGCCGGACAGGGGGCACAGATACGCAGTATTTT
CASSRTGGTDTQYF
>TRBJ2-7|NA|TRBD1|TRBV5-4
TGTGCCAGCAGCTTGAGGGGGCCCATCCCGTACGAGCAGTACTTC
CASSLRGPIPYEQYF
>TRBJ1-5|NA|NA|TRBV2
TGTGCCAGCAGCGACAGGTTCATTCAGCCCCAGCATTTT
CASSDRFIQPQHF